This T cell receptor beta chain comes out of a study of response to subunit inactivated influenza vaccine. This CDR3 comprises 15 residues. The V segment lost 5 bases and the J segment 6 bases; nucleotides outside the gene matches: 8. Germline lookup yields CDR1 SNHLY and CDR2 FYNNEI. A few counts support this clonotype. MiXCR, applied by TCRdb to the RT-PCR reads, yields one record per CDR3 protein. The sample has a few hundred thousand distinct CDR3 sequences; approximately 9.9% are singletons. This clonotype originated in a man aged 45-60 years who received an inactivated influenza vaccine. This chain uses TRBV2 with TRBJ1-5; 9 nucleotides match TRBD1. Sequencing used PBMCs from blood, obtained 45 days after vaccination. CDR3 coding DNA: TGTGCCAGCAGTCGGGGACAGGGCAACGTTCAGCCCCAGCATTTT. Protein: CASSRGQGNVQPQHF.